Included here is one TCR beta chain sequence, with context. This entry comes from a study of blood T cell repertoires in COVID-19. Study summary: Some COVID-19 samples were acute and others convalescent; all came from the United States, Italy and Spain. PBMCs, B-cell-depleted T cells, or T cells provided the cDNA or gDNA that made up the material.

Looked up from germline, CDR1 is SGHRS and CDR2 is YFSETQ. CDR3 length equals 15 residues. V shed 3 bases and J 0 bases; nucleotides not matched to a gene: 2. Methods used by the authors: Nucleated cell number was recorded as an estimate derived from reference gene primer amplification. The repertoire was sequenced with immunoSEQ multiplex PCR; TCRdb's copy has only in-frame clones and lacks some. Clone size and the V and J calls come from that table; the DNA yielded D and trimming. Of 120,000 or so clones listed, around nine tenths were seen once; the top ten hold 3.7%. The sequence derives from a man between 50 and 59 years old with active COVID-19. The specimen sequenced was peripheral blood. This chain uses TRBV5-1 with TRBJ1-4; TRBD1 matches 7 bases. CDR3 region: CASSSGQPTNEKLFF. The CDR3 nucleotides are TGCGCCAGCAGCTCGGGACAGCCAACTAATGAAAAACTGTTTTTT.